This T cell receptor (beta chain) was identified in a study of CD8 T cells in ankylosing spondylitis. Germline CDR1 reads DFQATT; CDR2 reads SNEGSKA (reference sequence). Trimming pared 5 bases from V and 2 bases from J, leaving 8 bases between. The CDR3 is made up of 12 amino acids. TCRdb used MiXCR to reprocess the 5' RACE reads, holding one entry per CDR3 protein. Of 380,000 or so distinct CDR3 sequences listed, around 20% are singletons. There are a few counts of this clonotype. This rearrangement joins TRBV20-1 to TRBJ2-3; D assignment may be TRBD1 or TRBD2 (6 bases each). This TCR was recovered from a male donor with ankylosing spondylitis or in good health (not recorded which). Specimen: blood, either unsorted or a sorted T cell fraction (not recorded which). CDR3 sequence (DNA): TGCAGTGCTCGGGGGCCCACAGATACGCAGTATTTT. Its translation is CSARGPTDTQYF.